This T cell receptor beta chain came from a study of blood T cell repertoires in COVID-19 (dated by TCRdb to about 2020). Turning to the overall study: Collaborator samples came from the United States, Italy and Spain and covered acute and convalescent phases of COVID-19. The dataset comprised deeply sampled blood TCRbeta repertoires from subjects exposed to, actively infected with, or recovered from COVID-19. A freely available public database, intended as a resource for researchers studying the immune response to SARS-CoV-2, is where the repertoires were released. The material from the prospective study consisted of cDNA or gDNA derived from T cells, B-cell-depleted T cells, or PBMCs. Sample metadata almost always included a de-identified subject ID, COVID-19 status, age in years and sex. Samples were obtained from the ongoing ImmuneRACE study (first 160 participants) and from some 1,300 subjects provided by 6 global collaborators. Where available, HLA class I and class II types were obtained from metadata supplied by the sample provider rather than from assay-based typing. General conclusions and limits of the study: How much clinical and demographic metadata was included differed by source and by participant, and the metadata was provided uncurated.

In the case of this clone: Its target antigen remains unknown. The record has no base qualities; no much larger clone is one base away.

Based on the germline V gene (reference sequence), the CDR1 and CDR2 sequences are MNHEY and SMNVEV. The CDR3 sequence holds 15 residues, the cysteine and phenylalanine included. Of the read, only the CDR3 DNA is kept; its 45 bases are in frame from base 1. Relative to germline, V is missing 8 bases and J is missing 10 bases, with 16 bases of the junction outside any gene match. TCRbeta CDR3 regions were amplified from genomic DNA by means of the immunoSEQ Assay, a bias-controlled multiplex PCR. The original pipeline was this. Nucleated cell counts per sample were estimated from amplification of reference gene primers within the assay. To quantify the absolute abundance of each unique TCRbeta CDR3 rearrangement, sequence reads were collapsed and filtered. Productive Simpson clonality was computed per sample as the square root of Simpson's diversity index over productive rearrangements. What TCRdb holds here is the immuneACCESS table cut down to in-frame rearrangements. Part of the clones is not present; checked against another copy, under half of the missing clones reflect an unresolved V gene, and the others are unexplained. The V and J calls and clone size come from that table; D and trimming were worked out from the DNA. This sample has fewer than 250,000 clones in its table, and about 86% of those were observed once. The top ten hold 3% to 4% of the sample.

Participants in the prospective study were enrolled through a virtual design, were aged 18 to 89 years, and lived in 24 United States geographic areas. Cohort assignment in the prospective study relied on participant-reported clinical history from a screening survey and a study questionnaire. Each participant in the prospective study had whole blood, serum and a nasopharyngeal or oropharyngeal swab collected by mobile phlebotomists. Over a roughly 2-month period, participants in the prospective study had the option of providing additional blood draws and questionnaires. Prospective study blood samples were shipped either frozen or at room temperature before DNA extraction.

Sequencing was performed on PBMCs or T cells enriched from blood (not recorded which). The sequence was obtained from a woman in her 40s with acute COVID-19. Here the chain combines TRBV27 and TRBJ2-1; 8 bases in the middle match TRBD1. The CDR3 region has the sequence CASLFRTGSTGEQFF. The nucleotide sequence reads as follows: TGTGCCAGCCTCTTCAGGACAGGGAGTACAGGCGAGCAGTTCTTC.